This TCR beta chain derives from a study of blood T cells in healthy people across ages. This clonotype was counted between two and nine times. Its antigen is currently unknown. At one boundary the junction diverges from the germline segment, which might be a read error. The CDR3 is made up of 15 amino acids. Per germline, CDR1 SGHRS and CDR2 YFSETQ. The study's findings and limits: Comparison with aged donors showed that long-lived donors had more naive CD4+ cells and higher diversity. Per million T cells, TCR beta diversity dropped roughly linearly as age increased.

Sample-barcoded 5' priming and a J-beta primer mix drove a second PCR of about 6 to 12 cycles. Every sample produced at least 2.5 million CDR3-containing paired-end reads. TCRdb re-called the 5' RACE reads through MiXCR, storing one row per CDR3 protein. The profile shows about 1.6 million distinct CDR3 sequences, roughly 32% of them singletons. Input material: blood. The TCR originated in a woman in her thirties in good health. The chain links TRBV5-1 to TRBJ1-2, with 8 bases lining up with TRBD1. CDR3 in DNA: TGCGCCAGCCGCTTTACCGGGACAGGCGGGGATGGCTACACCTTC. It yields the protein CASRFTGTGGDGYTF.